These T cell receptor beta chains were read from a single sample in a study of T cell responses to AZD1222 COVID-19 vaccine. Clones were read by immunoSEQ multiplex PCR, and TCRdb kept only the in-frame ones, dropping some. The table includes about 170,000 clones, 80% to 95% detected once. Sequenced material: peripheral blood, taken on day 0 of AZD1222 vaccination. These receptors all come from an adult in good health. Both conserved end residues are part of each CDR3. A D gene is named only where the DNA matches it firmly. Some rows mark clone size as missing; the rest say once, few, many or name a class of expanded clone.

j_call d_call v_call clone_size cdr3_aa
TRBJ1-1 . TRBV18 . CASSLTGSTEAFF
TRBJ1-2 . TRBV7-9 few CASSNIAGDKPNYGYTF
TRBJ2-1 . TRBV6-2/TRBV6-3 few CASSYLTHTLTREQFF
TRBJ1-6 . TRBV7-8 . CASSPLGGYNSPLHF
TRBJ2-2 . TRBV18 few CATRSRFKPNTGELFF
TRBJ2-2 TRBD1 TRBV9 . CASSVVAGPDRVTGELFF
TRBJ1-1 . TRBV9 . CASSHEDGIGNTEAFF
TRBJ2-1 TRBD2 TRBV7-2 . CASSLSPGLANNEQFF
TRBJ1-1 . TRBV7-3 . CASSLTSQGTEAFF
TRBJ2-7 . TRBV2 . CASSEASYEQYF
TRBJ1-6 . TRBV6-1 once CASSEFGGGALNSPLHF
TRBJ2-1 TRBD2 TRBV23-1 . CASSTCGRGINCSYNEQFF
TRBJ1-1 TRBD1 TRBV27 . CASSPTGAVLNTEAFF
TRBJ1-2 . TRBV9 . CASSDPLGSGGDYGYTF
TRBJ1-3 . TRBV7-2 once CASHSGGSGNTIYF
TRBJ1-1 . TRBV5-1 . CASSLVAMNTEAFF
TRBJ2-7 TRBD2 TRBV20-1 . CSASVAGGAKKQYF
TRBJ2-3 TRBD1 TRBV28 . CASRGQGGTDTQYF
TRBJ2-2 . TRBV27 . CASRPRAGELFF
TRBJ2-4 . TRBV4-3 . CASSQASRGYKNIQYF
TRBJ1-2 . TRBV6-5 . CASSRASRDYGYTF
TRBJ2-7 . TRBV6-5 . CASSRVSSYEQYF
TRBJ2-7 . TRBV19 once CATTNNYEQYF
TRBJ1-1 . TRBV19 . CASTALNTEAFF
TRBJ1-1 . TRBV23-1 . CASSHRAGGSEAFF
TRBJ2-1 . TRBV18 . CASSPRTPPYNEQFF
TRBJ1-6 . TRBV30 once CAWTIESGPKSPLHF
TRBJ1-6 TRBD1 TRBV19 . CASRWDSKNSPLHF
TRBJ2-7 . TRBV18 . CASSQGISYEQYF
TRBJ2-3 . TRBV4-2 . CASSQDAPSFRTDTQYF
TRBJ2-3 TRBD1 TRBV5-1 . CASSRDRGRWTDTQYF
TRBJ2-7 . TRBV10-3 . CAISESKGSLGEQYF
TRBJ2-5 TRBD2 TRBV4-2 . CASSQNHGGGRETQYF
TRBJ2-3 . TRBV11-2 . CASSLARGLGTDTQYF
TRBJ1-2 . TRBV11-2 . CASSRGTRNYGYTF
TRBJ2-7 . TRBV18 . CASSPPTTLSIDF
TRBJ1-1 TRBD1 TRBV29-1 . CSVEAGTGTTEAFF
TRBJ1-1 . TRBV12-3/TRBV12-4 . CASTPGVGTEAFF
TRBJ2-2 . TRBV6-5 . CASSETLNTGELFF
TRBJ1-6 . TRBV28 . CAGRDIHNSPLHF
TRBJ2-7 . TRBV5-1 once CASSLRDGGLYEQYF
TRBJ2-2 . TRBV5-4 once CASSLITGELFF
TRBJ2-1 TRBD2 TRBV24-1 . CATSDRASGIYNEQFF
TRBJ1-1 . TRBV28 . CASSLFQEGAFF
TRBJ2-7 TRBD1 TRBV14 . CASSQGGGNEQYF
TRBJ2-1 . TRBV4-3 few CASSQDSGRAYNEQFF
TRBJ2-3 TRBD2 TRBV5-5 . CASSLRTSGRWTDTQYF
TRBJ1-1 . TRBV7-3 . CASSSRPDAEAFF
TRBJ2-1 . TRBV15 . CATSRGPRQGHNEQFF
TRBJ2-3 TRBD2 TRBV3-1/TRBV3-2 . CASSQDWEGRTDTQYF
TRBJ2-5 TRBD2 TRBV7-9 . CASSTGRLAGGSMETQYF
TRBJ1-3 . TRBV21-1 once CASSKAVTLTRGRLGNTIYF
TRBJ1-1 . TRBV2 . CAKRLEAFF